This TCR beta chain was sequenced for a study of quantifying T cell responses using KT2 cells. Looking at the study overall: RNA was reverse transcribed with TCR alpha and beta constant-region primers. Points from the study as a whole: KT2 clone alpha and beta sequence counts scaled linearly with input KT2 cell number.

V gave up 5 bases and J gave up 2 bases, with 12 bases separating them. Germline-derived CDR1 and CDR2 are SGHVS and FQNEAQ. The CDR3 is made up of 14 amino acids. This clonotype was seen more than once but under ten times. Antigen specificity is unknown. KT2, a clone with a known TCR, was spiked into unfractionated PBMC. An oligo carrying a UMI was ligated to the cDNA 3' end. An equimolar mix of RC1.1 and RC1.2 primed the beta chain across TRBC1 and TRBC2. MiXCR was run by TCRdb on the UMI-ligation and nested PCR reads, yielding one entry per CDR3 protein. The sample has more than 55,000 distinct CDR3 sequences; about 12% are singletons.

The chain employs TRBV7-8 and TRBJ2-5; D is uncertain. The receptor comes from a human donor. Sequencing was carried out using PBMCs spiked with cells of the T cell clone KT2. CDR3 DNA: TGTGCCAGCAGCCCCAGCCCGGAGCAAGAGACCCAGTACTTC. It is translated as CASSPSPEQETQYF. Complete variable domain (other parts from reference TRBV7-8 and TRBJ2-5): GAGVSQSPRYKVAKRGQDVALRCDPISGHVSLFWYQQALGQGPEFLTYFQNEAQLDKSGLPSDRFFAERPEGSVSTLKIQRTQQEDSAVYLCASSPSPEQETQYFGPGTRLLVL.